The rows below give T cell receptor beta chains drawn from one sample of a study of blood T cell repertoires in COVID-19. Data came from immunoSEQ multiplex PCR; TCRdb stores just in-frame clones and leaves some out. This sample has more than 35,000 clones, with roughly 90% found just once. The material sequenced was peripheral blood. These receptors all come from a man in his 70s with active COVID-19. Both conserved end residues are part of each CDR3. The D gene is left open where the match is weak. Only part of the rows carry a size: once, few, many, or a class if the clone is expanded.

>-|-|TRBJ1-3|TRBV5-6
CASSLGGHGVRNTIYF
TGTGCCAGCAGCTTGGGAGGACATGGGGTCAGAAACACCATATATTTT
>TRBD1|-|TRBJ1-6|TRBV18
CASSGDRNNSPLHF
TGTGCCAGCTCCGGGGACAGGAACAATTCACCCCTCCACTTT
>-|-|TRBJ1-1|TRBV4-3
CASSQGANTEAFF
TGCGCCAGCAGCCAGGGGGCGAACACTGAAGCTTTCTTT
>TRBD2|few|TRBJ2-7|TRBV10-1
CASRFSGRPYYEQYF
TGCGCCAGCAGATTTAGCGGGAGGCCCTACTACGAGCAGTACTTC
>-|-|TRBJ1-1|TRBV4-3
CASSARQDQTTAFF
TGCGCCAGCAGCGCAAGACAGGACCAGACTACGGCTTTCTTT
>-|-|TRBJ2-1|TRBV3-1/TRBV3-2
CASSPEWVAGNEQFF
TGTGCCAGCAGCCCGGAGTGGGTAGCTGGTAATGAGCAGTTCTTC
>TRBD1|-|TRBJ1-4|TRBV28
CASSLLGRGATNEKLFF
TGTGCCAGCAGTTTATTAGGCAGGGGGGCGACTAATGAAAAACTGTTTTTT
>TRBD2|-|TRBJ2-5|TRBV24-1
CATSDGEGPGVVETQYF
TGTGCCACCAGTGACGGGGAGGGACCGGGGGTCGTTGAGACCCAGTACTTC
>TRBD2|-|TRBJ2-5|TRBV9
CASSLTGTSLETQYF
TGTGCCAGCAGCTTAACCGGGACTAGCCTAGAGACCCAGTACTTC
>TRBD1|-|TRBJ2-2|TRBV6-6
CASSDYRGRDTGELFF
TGTGCCAGCAGTGACTACAGGGGGCGCGACACCGGGGAGCTGTTTTTT
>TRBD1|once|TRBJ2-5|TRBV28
CASSFQGTGVKETQYF
TGTGCCAGCAGTTTTCAAGGGACAGGGGTTAAAGAGACCCAGTACTTC
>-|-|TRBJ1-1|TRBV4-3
CASSQVQVLGEALNTEAFF
TGCGCCAGCAGCCAAGTCCAAGTTTTAGGAGAAGCTCTAAACACTGAAGCTTTCTTT
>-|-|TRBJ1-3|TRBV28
CASSLWGGGTSNTIYF
TGTGCCAGCAGTTTATGGGGAGGAGGGACCTCAAACACCATATATTTT
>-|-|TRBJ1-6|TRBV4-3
CASSQRSLYNSPLHF
TGCGCCAGCAGCCAGAGGTCCTTATATAATTCACCCCTCCACTTT
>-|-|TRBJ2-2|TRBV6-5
CASSYSTLRGTGELFF
TGTGCCAGCAGTTACTCGACGCTTAGGGGCACCGGGGAGCTGTTTTTT
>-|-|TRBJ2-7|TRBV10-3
CAITRDSAYEQYF
TGTGCCATCACCCGCGACAGCGCCTACGAGCAGTACTTC
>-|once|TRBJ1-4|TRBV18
CASSPPLDSREKLFF
TGTGCCAGCTCACCACCGTTGGACAGCAGGGAAAAACTGTTTTTT
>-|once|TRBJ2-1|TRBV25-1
CASSELRLDNEQFF
TGTGCCAGCAGTGAATTGCGATTGGACAATGAGCAGTTCTTC
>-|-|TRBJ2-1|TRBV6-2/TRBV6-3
CASSKDGGSSEQFF
TGTGCCAGCAGCAAGGACGGGGGATCAAGTGAGCAGTTCTTC
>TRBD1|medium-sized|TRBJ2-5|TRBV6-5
CASSFRGPGETQYF
TGTGCCAGCAGTTTTAGGGGGCCGGGGGAGACCCAGTACTTC
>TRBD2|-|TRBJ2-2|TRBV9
CASSPGGSGELFF
TGTGCCAGCAGCCCCGGCGGGAGCGGGGAGCTGTTTTTT
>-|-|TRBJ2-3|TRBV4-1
CASSQVGGADTQYF
TGCGCCAGCAGCCAAGTTGGGGGCGCAGATACGCAGTATTTT
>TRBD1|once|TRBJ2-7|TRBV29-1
CSVPGQPPYEQYF
TGCAGCGTCCCGGGACAGCCTCCCTACGAGCAGTACTTC
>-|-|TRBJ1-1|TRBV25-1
CASSEYGRGTEAFF
TGTGCCAGCAGTGAATACGGGAGGGGGACTGAAGCTTTCTTT
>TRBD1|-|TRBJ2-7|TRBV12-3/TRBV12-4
CASTGQGSYEQYF
TGTGCCAGCACGGGACAGGGATCCTACGAGCAGTACTTC
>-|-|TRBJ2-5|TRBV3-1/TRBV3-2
CASSQYRDSQETQYF
TGTGCCAGCAGCCAATACCGGGACTCCCAAGAGACCCAGTACTTC
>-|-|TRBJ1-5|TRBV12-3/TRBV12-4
CASSLSQNQPQHF
TGTGCCAGCAGTTTAAGTCAGAATCAGCCCCAGCATTTT
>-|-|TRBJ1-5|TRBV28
CASSFFNSNQPQHF
TGTGCCAGCAGTTTTTTTAATAGCAATCAGCCCCAGCATTTT
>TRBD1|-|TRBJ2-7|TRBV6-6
CASSPPPDRGKSTLWGEQYF
TGTGCCAGCAGCCCCCCGCCCGACAGGGGGAAGAGCACACTTTGGGGCGAGCAGTACTTC
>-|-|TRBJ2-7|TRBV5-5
CASSFWTDTYEQYF
TGTGCCAGCAGCTTTTGGACAGACACCTACGAGCAGTACTTC